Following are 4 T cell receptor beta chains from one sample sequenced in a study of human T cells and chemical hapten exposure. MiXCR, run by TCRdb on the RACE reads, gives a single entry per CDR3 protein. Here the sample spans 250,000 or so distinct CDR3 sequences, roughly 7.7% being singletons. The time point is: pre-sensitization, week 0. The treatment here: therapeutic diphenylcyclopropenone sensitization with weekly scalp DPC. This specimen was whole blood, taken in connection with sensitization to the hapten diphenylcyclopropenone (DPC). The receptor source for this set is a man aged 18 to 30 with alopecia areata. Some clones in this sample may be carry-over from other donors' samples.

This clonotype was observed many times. CDR3 protein: CASSRDRAYEQYF. CDR3 DNA: TGTGCCAGCAGCCGGGACAGGGCCTACGAGCAGTACTTC. The chain combines TRBV7-2 with TRBJ2-7, with 9 positions matching TRBD1. Per the germline V gene, CDR1 is SGHTA and CDR2 is FQGNSA. The CDR3 totals 13 residues. The J segment lost 2 bases and the V segment lost 5 bases, leaving 1 base of the junction unmatched.

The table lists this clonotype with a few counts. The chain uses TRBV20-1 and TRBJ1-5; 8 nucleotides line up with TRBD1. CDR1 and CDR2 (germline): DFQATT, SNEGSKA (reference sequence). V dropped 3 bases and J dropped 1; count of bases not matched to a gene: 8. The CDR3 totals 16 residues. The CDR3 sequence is CSASRDRLRSNQPQHF. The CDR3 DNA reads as TGCAGTGCTAGCAGGGACAGGTTAAGGAGCAATCAGCCCCAGCATTTT.

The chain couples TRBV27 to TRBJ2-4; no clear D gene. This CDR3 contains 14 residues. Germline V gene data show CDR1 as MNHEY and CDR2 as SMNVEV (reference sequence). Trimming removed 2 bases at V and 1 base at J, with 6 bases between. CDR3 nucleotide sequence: TGTGCCAGCAGTTTACTGGGGGCCAAAAACATTCAGTACTTC. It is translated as CASSLLGAKNIQYF.

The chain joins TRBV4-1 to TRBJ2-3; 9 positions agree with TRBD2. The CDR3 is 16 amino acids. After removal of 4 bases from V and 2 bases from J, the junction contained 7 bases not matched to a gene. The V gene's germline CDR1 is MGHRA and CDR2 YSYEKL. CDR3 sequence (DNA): TGCGCCAGCAGCCTCCGCCTAGCGGGGACCACAGATACGCAGTATTTT. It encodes CASSLRLAGTTDTQYF.